Following are 23 T cell receptor beta chains from one sample sequenced in a study of cytomegalovirus exposure and HLA in healthy donors. The PCR made use of 60 Vbeta and 13 Jbeta primers. Libraries were prepared by immunoSEQ multiplex PCR; TCRdb keeps only in-frame clonotypes and omits some of them. The sample records more than 130,000 clones, under 80% being singletons. Material: PBMCs. Receptors were obtained from a male donor in good health and CMV-seronegative.

Only a few counts were recorded for this clone. The chain recombines TRBV5-4 with TRBJ2-7; 8 nucleotides line up with TRBD1. The germline CDR1 and CDR2 sequences are SGHNT and YYREEE (reference sequence). The CDR3 has 14 amino acids. V shed 4 bases, J shed 3 bases, and the junction held 6 bases outside the gene matches. This CDR3 is CASSGGQAYYEQYF. CDR3 coding DNA: TGTGCCAGCAGCGGGGGACAGGCGTACTACGAGCAGTACTTC.

The V gene is TRBV30, the J gene TRBJ2-6; TRBD1 matches 8 bases. The V gene's germline CDR1 is GTSNPN and CDR2 SVGIG (reference sequence). CDR3 length: 16 amino acids. J was trimmed by 0 bases and V by 1 base; bases with no gene match: 2. The chain's CDR3 is CAWSGQGASGANVLTF. Here the CDR3 DNA reads TGTGCCTGGAGTGGGCAGGGGGCCTCTGGGGCCAACGTCCTGACTTTC.

The sample holds one count of this clone. V and J are TRBV5-1 and TRBJ2-1; TRBD2 matches at 7 bases. Germline V CDR1 and CDR2: SGHRS, YFSETQ. This CDR3 comprises 15 residues. J gave up 5 bases and V 5 bases, and 10 bases lay outside the gene matches. The CDR3 spells CASRKSGIRNNEQFF. In DNA form, the CDR3 reads TGCGCCAGCAGGAAAAGCGGGATCCGGAACAATGAGCAGTTCTTC.

The table lists this clone with a count of one. The chain recombines TRBV29-1 with TRBJ1-1; D perhaps matches TRBD1 (5 bases). CDR1 SQVTM and CDR2 ANQGSEA come from the germline V gene. The CDR3 loop spans 11 amino acids. The V gene lost 2 bases and the J gene lost 8 bases, with 9 bases spanning the gap. Here the CDR3 reads CSVESPGEAFF. The DNA of the CDR3 is TGCAGCGTTGAATCCCCAGGGGAAGCTTTCTTT.

This rearrangement joins TRBV4-2 to TRBJ1-3; no clear D gene. The CDR3 has 16 residues. Trimming took off 0 bases at V and 1 base at J, with 10 bases between the two ends. Germline values: CDR1 LGHNA, CDR2 YNFKEQ. CDR3 residues: CASSQDRRASGNTIYF. The CDR3 bases are TGTGCCAGCAGCCAAGATCGGCGGGCTTCTGGAAACACCATATATTTT.

The V gene is TRBV6-4, the J gene TRBJ2-5; possible D gene TRBD1, 5 bases. The germline V gene encodes CDR1 MRHNA and CDR2 SNTAGT. The length of the CDR3 is 15 residues. V was pared by 7 bases and J by 5 bases, with 20 bases between. The DNA for the CDR3 is TGTGCCAGCAAAGCCCCCGGACAAACCACGGAGACCCAGTACTTC. Translation: CASKAPGQTTETQYF.

This clone was detected a few times. The J gene is TRBJ1-2, the V gene TRBV5-1; 10 bases are a match to TRBD1. Trimming cost V 0 bases and J 6 bases; bases outside gene matches: 5. Germline-derived CDR1 and CDR2 are SGHRS and YFSETQ. This CDR3 is built from 15 residues. The CDR3 region is CASSLDAGTGDGYTF. CDR3 bases: TGCGCCAGCAGCTTGGACGCCGGGACAGGGGATGGCTACACCTTC.

The chain combines TRBV29-1 with TRBJ1-2, with D perhaps matching TRBD1 (5 bases). Germline CDR1 is SQVTM and CDR2 is ANQGSEA. This CDR3 is 14 amino acids long. V was pared by 7 bases and J by 4 bases, with 19 bases between. CDR3 nucleotides: TGCAGCGCCAGGGCGCAAGCGGGGCTCTATGGCTACACCTTC. Its protein product is CSARAQAGLYGYTF.

This clone appeared a few times. The chain's CDR3 is CASSLYGTGDNEQFF. The DNA for the CDR3 is TGTGCCAGCAGCCTTTACGGGACAGGAGACAATGAGCAGTTCTTC. The chain couples TRBV5-6 to TRBJ2-1; TRBD1 matches at 8 bases. The CDR3 spans 15 residues. Germline-derived CDR1 and CDR2 are SGHDT and YYEEEE. V was clipped by 4 bases and J by 5 bases; unmatched bases: 8.

In this sample, this clone turned up a few times. V usage is TRBV18 and J usage is TRBJ1-2; 8 bases fit TRBD1. Trimming removed 6 bases from V and 3 bases from J; junction bases left unmatched: 3. CDR1 and CDR2 from the germline V gene are KGHSH and LQKENI. There are 13 residues in the CDR3. The CDR3 nucleotides are TGTGCCAGCTCGACAGGGGAGTACTATGGCTACACCTTC. This translates into CASSTGEYYGYTF.

This chain links TRBV15 with TRBJ2-7, with D possibly TRBD2 on 7 matching bases. Germline V gives CDR1 LNHNV, CDR2 YYDKDF (reference sequence). V was trimmed by 5 bases and J by 2 bases, leaving 13 bases between them. The CDR3 runs to 14 residues. The CDR3, as DNA: TGTGCCACCAGCGGCGGGGGCGATGCCTACGAGCAGTACTTC. It encodes CATSGGGDAYEQYF.

The V and J genes are TRBV4-1 and TRBJ2-7, with D perhaps TRBD2 (7 bases). Trimming took 0 bases from V and 1 from J, leaving 31 bases between them. Germline loops: CDR1 MGHRA, CDR2 YSYEKL. The CDR3 has 22 amino acids. CDR3 DNA sequence: TGCGCCAGCAGCCAAGATCCCTTGGCTGGTGGGCGGGGGCCCGGTAAATCCTACGAGCAGTACTTC. Its translation is CASSQDPLAGGRGPGKSYEQYF.

This clone occurred a few times. The rearrangement uses TRBV6-1 and TRBJ2-3; D remains unclear. The V gene lost 1 base and the J gene lost 4 bases, with 3 bases spanning the gap. This CDR3 is 12 amino acids long. Germline CDR1 MNHNS, CDR2 SASEGT. This CDR3 reads CASSEVADTQYF. The CDR3 nucleotides are TGTGCCAGCAGTGAAGTAGCAGATACGCAGTATTTT.

This clone was seen a handful of times. V is TRBV13 and J is TRBJ2-7; 11 bases match TRBD2. After removal of 0 bases from V and 0 bases from J, the junction contained 19 bases not matched to a gene. Looked up from germline, CDR1 is PRHDT and CDR2 is FYEKMQ (reference sequence). This CDR3 region has 22 residues. CDR3 nucleotides: TGTGCCAGCAGCTTAGGCCTATGGGGGCCTAGACTGACTAGCGGGGCCTCCTACGAGCAGTACTTC. Translation gives CASSLGLWGPRLTSGASYEQYF.

J is TRBJ2-5 and V is TRBV9; 10 bases line up with TRBD2. This CDR3 is 16 amino acids long. Germline loops: CDR1 SGDLS, CDR2 YYNGEE. With 2 bases clipped from V and 5 bases from J, the junction kept 9 bases outside the gene matches. CDR3 bases: TGTGCCAGCAGCGTCGGGCCTAGCGGGAGTCGGGAGACCCAGTACTTC. Its protein is CASSVGPSGSRETQYF.

V gene TRBV4-1 combines with J gene TRBJ1-1; no clear D. This CDR3 is 13 amino acids long. In germline, CDR1 is MGHRA, CDR2 YSYEKL. Trimming shortened V by 3 bases and J by 5 bases, and 10 bases separated the two germline ends. CDR3: CASSHLGLTEAFF. The CDR3 coding sequence is TGCGCCAGCAGCCACCTCGGGTTAACTGAAGCTTTCTTT.

This clone was seen only once. V usage is TRBV7-6 and J usage is TRBJ2-4, with 7 nucleotides matching TRBD2. CDR1 is SGHVS, CDR2 FNYEAQ, per germline. This CDR3 is built from 17 residues. The ends lost 7 bases at V and 3 bases at J; junction bases unmatched: 15. CDR3 coding DNA: TGTGCCAGCACCCCGGAAGCGGGGACCCTTGGCAAAAACATTCAGTACTTC. Its translation is CASTPEAGTLGKNIQYF. Using reference TRBV7-6 and TRBJ2-4 for the parts outside the CDR3, the full variable domain is GAGVSQSPRYKVTKRGQDVALRCDPISGHVSLYWYRQALGQGPEFLTYFNYEAQQDKSGLPNDRFSAERPEGSISTLTIQRTEQRDSAMYRCASTPEAGTLGKNIQYFGAGTRLSVL.

This clone was counted only a few times. This rearrangement joins TRBV29-1 to TRBJ1-5; possible D gene TRBD1, 5 bases. Germline V gives CDR1 SQVTM, CDR2 ANQGSEA. Trimming took off 4 bases at V and 5 bases at J, with 12 bases between the two ends. This CDR3 comprises 13 residues. CDR3 sequence reads: CSVADRLDQPQHF. CDR3 DNA sequence: TGCAGCGTTGCCGACAGACTAGATCAGCCCCAGCATTTT.

This clone is a singleton in its sample. The chain couples TRBV5-1 to TRBJ2-3; D is unresolved. V gave up 4 bases and J gave up 1 base, with 7 bases separating them. Germline V lookup: CDR1 SGHRS, CDR2 YFSETQ. The CDR3 consists of 13 residues. The CDR3, as DNA: TGCGCCAGCAGCCCCCCCGGCACAGATACGCAGTATTTT. Translated: CASSPPGTDTQYF.

The genes are TRBV29-1 and TRBJ1-2; 10 bases are shared with TRBD1. With 7 bases clipped from V and 0 bases from J, the junction kept 5 bases outside the gene matches. The CDR3 loop spans 14 amino acids. Germline V gene lookup returns CDR1 SQVTM and CDR2 ANQGSEA. CDR3 in DNA: TGCAGCGCCCGGACAGGGGGATCTAACTATGGCTACACCTTC. Translated: CSARTGGSNYGYTF.

The rearrangement joins TRBV5-4 to TRBJ2-7; 8 positions match TRBD1. CDR3 length equals 17 residues. Germline V CDR1 and CDR2: SGHNT, YYREEE (reference sequence). The trim removed 3 bases at V and 1 base at J, leaving 12 bases unmatched. In nucleotides, the CDR3 is TGTGCCAGCAGCTATGACAGGGGAAAGTTATCGTCCTACGAGCAGTACTTC. Translation gives CASSYDRGKLSSYEQYF.

The V call is TRBV6-1, the J call TRBJ1-1, with 8 bases aligning to TRBD1. The CDR3 contains 15 residues. CDR1 is MNHNS, CDR2 SASEGT, per germline. J lost 1 base, V lost 2 bases, and 3 bases had no gene match. The DNA of the CDR3 is TGTGCCAGCAGTGAACCTGGACAGGGGAACACTGAAGCTTTCTTT. Amino acids: CASSEPGQGNTEAFF.

This chain connects TRBV25-1 to TRBJ1-2, with TRBD1 matching 8 bases. Germline CDR1 is MGHDK and CDR2 is SYGVNS. Unmatched junction bases numbered 7, after V lost 5 bases and J lost 8 bases. The CDR3 totals 13 residues. The CDR3 here is CASSQGARGGYTF. CDR3 bases: TGTGCCAGCAGTCAGGGGGCGCGTGGCGGCTACACCTTC.